This is a list of T cell receptor beta chains from one sample in a study of Ad26.COV2.S vaccination and SARS-CoV-2 variants. Only in-frame clones appear in the TCRdb table, and some are missing; sequencing was by immunoSEQ multiplex PCR. The sample has 300,000 to 450,000 clones; about 92% are singletons. Sequenced material: peripheral blood, taken after recovery from COVID-19. The receptors shown here come from a human donor who had recovered from COVID-19. CDR3s include the opening cysteine and the closing phenylalanine or tryptophan. The size entry is marked missing in some rows and otherwise reads once, few, many or a size class.

J gene	V gene	CDR3 length	clone size	CDR3 protein
TRBJ1-2	TRBV11-2	16	.	CASSLVVNPSSGGYTF
TRBJ1-5	TRBV25-1	14	.	CASSEEPNSQPQHF
TRBJ1-2	TRBV28	13	.	CACRTDVLGGYTF
TRBJ2-3	TRBV5-4	13	.	CASSSGSTDTQYF
TRBJ1-2	TRBV9	11	.	CASREGGGYTF
TRBJ1-4	TRBV11-2	13	.	CASSLGLREKLFF
TRBJ1-1	TRBV7-8	15	.	CASSFLTGGSTEAFF
TRBJ2-1	TRBV29-1	14	.	CSVELRGPDNEQFF
TRBJ2-6	TRBV9	15	few	CASSVDLPGANVLTF
TRBJ2-3	TRBV5-4	14	.	CASSLSGATDTQYF
TRBJ2-1	TRBV5-1	14	.	CASSFGTTYNEQFF
TRBJ1-1	TRBV20-1	15	.	CSASGQGAIDTEAFF
TRBJ1-4	TRBV27	13	.	CASSLYTNEKLFF
TRBJ1-2	TRBV3-1/TRBV3-2	13	.	CASSQPPEGGYTF
TRBJ1-6	TRBV24-1	12	.	CATHFGRSPLHF
TRBJ1-4	TRBV7-9	13	.	CASSLGVSGKLFF
TRBJ1-6	TRBV6-6	16	.	CASSYEESSYNSPLHF
TRBJ2-1	TRBV21-1	17	.	CASSKSSGGGSYNEQFF
TRBJ2-7	TRBV9	12	.	CASSYLPDEQYF
TRBJ1-2	TRBV5-3	13	.	CARSSTGNYGYTF
TRBJ2-3	TRBV7-2	16	.	CASSAPLIIQGNTQYF
TRBJ2-2	TRBV18	17	.	CASSPPSMYGDTGELFF
TRBJ2-7	TRBV5-1	13	.	CASSLDRVHEQYF
TRBJ2-5	TRBV27	14	.	CASSFSGGQETQYF
TRBJ2-3	TRBV27	17	.	CASSLLGAGGGTDTQYF
TRBJ2-1	TRBV27	14	.	CASSLSHPWNEQFF
TRBJ1-1	TRBV13	16	.	CASSLQVGWEGPEAFF
TRBJ1-5	TRBV19	13	.	CASMDRPNQPQHF
TRBJ2-5	TRBV2	16	once	CASSEAWTGSGETQYF
TRBJ2-3	TRBV4-1	13	.	CASSQETTDTQYF
TRBJ2-1	TRBV4-3	15	.	CASSQEGPRYNEQFF
TRBJ1-2	TRBV2	15	few	CASSEVARANYGYTF
TRBJ1-5	TRBV4-1	14	.	CASSRGGTGQPQHF
TRBJ2-7	TRBV7-2	14	.	CASSTTRQGNEQYF
TRBJ1-4	TRBV10-2	13	.	CASSRQDFEKLFF
TRBJ2-2	TRBV10-1	14	.	CASSDRQYTGELFF
TRBJ2-3	TRBV3-1/TRBV3-2	15	.	CASSQGLAGLDTQYF
TRBJ1-5	TRBV2	13	.	CASIRDSNQPQHF
TRBJ1-5	TRBV29-1	15	once	CSVRRTGGRDQPQHF
TRBJ1-1	TRBV19	18	.	CASSIGGGAALGMWEAFF
TRBJ2-1	TRBV5-1	16	.	CASSSTGRKSWNEQFF
TRBJ1-1	TRBV6-2/TRBV6-3	14	once	CASSYPVFNTEAFF
TRBJ2-3	TRBV5-1	16	.	CASSRTGLAVTDTQYF
TRBJ2-1	TRBV12-3/TRBV12-4	11	.	CASSNGFEQFF
TRBJ2-7	TRBV7-2	15	.	CASSQEAGATYEQYF
TRBJ2-5	TRBV7-9	14	.	CASSLGRFQETQYF
TRBJ2-1	TRBV27	16	.	CASSLSRRGGRNEQFF
TRBJ2-2	TRBV12-5	16	.	CASGTPGLNRGGELFF
TRBJ1-2	TRBV6-6	15	.	CASSISPVWDYGYTF
TRBJ2-3	TRBV2	17	.	CASSETLTSGVEDTQYF
TRBJ2-7	TRBV7-8	16	.	CASSYYLRGGSYEQYF